These 7 T cell receptor beta chains originate from one sample sequenced in a study of blood T cell repertoires in COVID-19. TCRdb's table, derived via immunoSEQ multiplex PCR, lists solely in-frame clones and lacks some. This table has about 39,000 clones, 80% to 90% appearing once. Input material: peripheral blood. Receptor source: a man between 60 and 75 years old in a cohort sampled during active COVID-19.

The chain has TRBV5-8 and TRBJ2-3, with D perhaps TRBD2 (6 bases). Germline V CDR1 and CDR2: SGHTS, YDEGEE. The CDR3 is 15 amino acids. V dropped 2 bases and J dropped 0 bases, with 10 bases sitting between them. The CDR3 sequence is CASSFLAGSTDTQYF. CDR3 DNA: TGTGCCAGCAGCTTCTTGGCGGGAAGCACAGATACGCAGTATTTT.

This chain connects TRBV6-6 to TRBJ2-7; 8 nucleotides agree with TRBD1. The CDR3 runs to 15 residues. Trimming took 6 bases from V and 3 from J; bases not matched to a gene: 10. Germline V CDR1 and CDR2: MNHNY, SVGAGI (reference sequence). CDR3 region: CASSQGQGTYYEQYF. In DNA, the CDR3 is TGTGCCAGCAGCCAAGGACAGGGCACTTACTACGAGCAGTACTTC.

The CDR3: CASSLTGGGHEQYF. The CDR3 nucleotides are TGTGCCAGCAGCCTGACAGGGGGTGGCCACGAGCAGTACTTC. The chain joins TRBV28 to TRBJ2-7; 9 bases match TRBD1. The ends lost 6 bases at V and 5 bases at J; junction bases unmatched: 8. The CDR3 has 14 amino acids. The germline CDR1 and CDR2 sequences are MDHEN and SYDVKM. Full variable domain (rest looked up from reference TRBV28 and TRBJ2-7): DVKVTQSSRYLVKRTGEKVFLECVQDMDHENMFWYRQDPGLGLRLIYFSYDVKMKEKGDIPEGYSVSREKKERFSLILESASTNQTSMYLCASSLTGGGHEQYFGPGTRLTVT.

The chain couples TRBV10-3 to TRBJ2-2, with D possibly being TRBD2 (6 bases). The CDR3 has 15 residues. Germline lookup yields CDR1 ENHRY and CDR2 SYGVKD. The germline V and J ends were trimmed by 6 bases and 8 bases, with 19 bases remaining between them. The CDR3 bases are TGTGCCATCAGCGGGCAAGGACTAAATGGTGGGGAGCTGTTTTTT. Protein product: CAISGQGLNGGELFF.

V gene TRBV7-9 combines with J gene TRBJ2-3; 10 bases match TRBD2. This CDR3 has 14 amino acids. The V and J ends lost 5 bases and 6 bases, in that order; junction bases with no gene match: 5. Germline lookup yields CDR1 SEHNR and CDR2 FQNEAQ (reference sequence). CDR3 loop: CASSASGRGDTQYF. DNA of the CDR3: TGTGCCAGCAGCGCTAGCGGGAGAGGCGATACGCAGTATTTT.

The chain couples TRBV30 to TRBJ2-5; D remains ambiguous. The germline V gene encodes CDR1 GTSNPN and CDR2 SVGIG (reference sequence). V shed 0 bases and J shed 5 bases, with 4 bases lying between them. This CDR3 region has 11 residues. CDR3 protein: CAWSVSETQYF. The CDR3 DNA follows: TGTGCCTGGAGTGTAAGCGAGACCCAGTACTTC.

This chain connects TRBV27 to TRBJ2-2; TRBD1 agrees at 8 bases. The CDR3 is 16 residues long. Germline-derived CDR1 and CDR2 are MNHEY and SMNVEV (reference sequence). Losses at the gene ends were 7 bases for V and 1 base for J; bases not matched to a gene: 8. The CDR3 loop reads CASMDRALLNTGELFF. CDR3 nucleotide sequence: TGTGCCAGCATGGACAGGGCCCTTCTGAACACCGGGGAGCTGTTTTTT.